This T cell receptor beta chain was captured in a study of T cell responses to AZD1222 COVID-19 vaccine. About the research overall: Pooled samples include second doses given at about 4 or 12 weeks. Study-wide results and caveats: All repertoire sampling was performed exclusively after the peak T cell response. Spike-specific TCRs gained breadth and depth after people received two AZD1222 doses.

Per germline, CDR1 SGHVS and CDR2 FQNEAQ. The V segment lost 1 base and the J segment 6 bases; nucleotides outside the gene matches: 9. The CDR3 spans 16 residues. Measured with immunoSEQ multiplex PCR; TCRdb has only the in-frame clones, and not every one. Here the sample spans about 35,000 clones, approximately 86% being singletons. This clone appeared once. Its specificity is unknown. The gene calls are TRBV7-8 and TRBJ2-7, with 10 bases matching TRBD1. The sequence was obtained from an adult in good health. The starting material was peripheral blood, obtained on day 0 of AZD1222 vaccination. CDR3 region: CASSLDPGTGEIEQYF. CDR3 DNA sequence: TGTGCCAGCAGCTTAGACCCGGGGACAGGGGAGATCGAGCAGTACTTC. Supplemented by reference TRBV7-8 and TRBJ2-7, the full variable domain reads GAGVSQSPRYKVAKRGQDVALRCDPISGHVSLFWYQQALGQGPEFLTYFQNEAQLDKSGLPSDRFFAERPEGSVSTLKIQRTQQEDSAVYLCASSLDPGTGEIEQYFGPGTRLTVT.